What follows is one T cell receptor (beta chain) and its context. The table lists this clone with many counts. Its antigen is still unknown. No base quality information exists; no much larger clone differs at one position. Spanning cysteine to phenylalanine, the CDR3 consists of 16 amino acids. Only CDR3 DNA remains: 48 bases, in frame from the first base. CDR1 and CDR2, looked up from the germline V gene, are SGHVS and FQNEAQ. V is cut by 6 bases and J by 4 bases, and the space between the germline ends is 18 bases. The record originates from a study of blood T cell repertoires in COVID-19 (dated by TCRdb to the early 2020s). Background on the whole study: Samples from collaborators originated in the United States, Italy and Spain and spanned both the acute and convalescent phases of COVID-19. The material from the prospective study consisted of cDNA or gDNA derived from T cells, B-cell-depleted T cells, or PBMCs. Deeply sampled blood TCRbeta repertoires from subjects exposed to, actively infected with, or recovered from COVID-19 were included in the dataset. The repertoires were made available in a free public database intended to serve as a resource for research on the immune response to SARS-CoV-2. Samples came from the ongoing ImmuneRACE study (first 160 participants) plus 1,254 subjects from 6 global collaborators. The sample metadata nearly always contained a de-identified subject ID, COVID-19 status, age in years and sex. HLA class I and class II types, where available, came from metadata supplied by the sample provider rather than from assay-based typing. Results the study describes overall, beyond this receptor: The quantity of clinical and demographic metadata differed by source and by participant and was supplied without curation.

TCRbeta CDR3 regions were amplified from genomic DNA using the immunoSEQ Assay, a bias-controlled multiplex PCR. The original methods were these. The number of nucleated cells in each sample was estimated by amplification of reference gene primers within the assay. To quantify the absolute abundance of each unique TCRbeta CDR3 rearrangement, sequence reads were collapsed and filtered. For each sample, productive Simpson clonality was calculated by taking the square root of Simpson's diversity index across productive rearrangements. In TCRdb, the immuneACCESS table is reduced to in-frame sequences with V and J assigned. These tables do not hold every clone; where another copy was compared, an unresolved V gene accounts for under half, and the others remain unexplained. V and J calls and clone size are those listed in that table; D and trimming were worked out from the DNA. A total of some 250,000 clones appear in this sample, 80% to 90% of them only once. The biggest ten clones account for 7.5% of the sample.

One collaborating source in Seattle enrolled patients during active infection and followed them longitudinally through the course of disease. Collaborating institutions collected whole blood in K2EDTA tubes following their own protocols. For TCRbeta analysis, collaborator samples were shipped as frozen whole blood, as isolated PBMCs, or as DNA extracted from either sample type. The TCR comes from an elderly woman with COVID-19, enrolled during active disease. Sequencing used peripheral blood. Recombination joined TRBV7-8 with TRBJ1-4, with the D gene too uncertain to name. The DNA is TGTGCCAGCAGACCCGCGGAGCGCAGAGTTAATGAAAAACTGTTTTTT. Translated, it gives CASRPAERRVNEKLFF.